This T cell receptor (beta chain) is drawn from a study of siplizumab effects on memory and regulatory T cells. Findings and limits, study-wide: Memory T cells appeared less diverse than naive cells, which seemed to contribute substantially to alloresponse. With siplizumab, mappable alloreactive CD4+ clones averaged roughly 69% Treg-derived, versus more than 25% in controls. Proof of suppressive function in proliferating Tregs from siplizumab cultures was not established. Siplizumab significantly decreased alloreactive sequences from unstimulated CD4+ memory cells.

On this clone itself: The target antigen is unknown.

Germline V gene sequence: CDR1 SGHTA, CDR2 FQGNSA. The CDR3 consists of 15 residues. Trimming took 1 base from V and 0 from J, leaving 10 bases between them. Here immunoSEQ multiplex PCR was the method, and the copy in TCRdb shows in-frame clones only, minus some. The sample holds about 82,000 clones, 87% seen once. The sample was Tregs sorted from blood. This clonotype originated in a human donor in good health. The chain employs TRBV7-2 and TRBJ2-7; D tentatively reads TRBD1 or TRBD2 (5 bases each). In DNA form, the CDR3 reads TGTGCCAGCAGCTTAGAGGGGCGGGCCTCCTACGAGCAGTACTTC. Protein: CASSLEGRASYEQYF.